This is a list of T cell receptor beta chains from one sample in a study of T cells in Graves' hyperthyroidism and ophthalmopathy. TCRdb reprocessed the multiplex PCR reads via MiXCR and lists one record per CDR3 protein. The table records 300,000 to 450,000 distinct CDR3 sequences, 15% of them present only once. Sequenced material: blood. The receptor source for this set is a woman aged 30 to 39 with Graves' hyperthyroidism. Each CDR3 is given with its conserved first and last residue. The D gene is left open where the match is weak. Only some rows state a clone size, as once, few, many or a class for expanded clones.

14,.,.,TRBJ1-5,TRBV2,TGTGCCAACAGTGTCAGGGCGCGCAATCAGCCCCAGCATTTT,CANSVRARNQPQHF
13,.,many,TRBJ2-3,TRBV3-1,TGTGCCAGCAGCCCGAACCCGACAGATACGCAGTATTTT,CASSPNPTDTQYF
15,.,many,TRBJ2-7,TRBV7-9,TGTGCCAGCACCGAGCGAGGGGTCGGTCCCTACGAGCAGTACTTC,CASTERGVGPYEQYF
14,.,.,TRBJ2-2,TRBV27,TGTGCCAGCAATGCCTATGCGAACACCGGGGAGCTGTTTTTT,CASNAYANTGELFF
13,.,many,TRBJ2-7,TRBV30,TGTGCCTGGAGTGGAGGGGGATCCTACGAGCAGTACTTC,CAWSGGGSYEQYF
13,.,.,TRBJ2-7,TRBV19,TGTGCCAGTAGTTACGGGGTTCACTACGAGCAGTACTTC,CASSYGVHYEQYF
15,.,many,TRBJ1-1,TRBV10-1,TGCGCCAGCAGTCCGACAACAGGGATGAACACTGAAGCTTTCTTT,CASSPTTGMNTEAFF
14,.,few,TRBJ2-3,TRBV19,TGTGCCAGTAGTATTGGGGAGGTCTGGGATACGCAGTATTTT,CASSIGEVWDTQYF
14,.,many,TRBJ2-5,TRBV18,TGTGCCAGCTCACGTAGAGGGGAGCAAGAGACCCAGTACTTC,CASSRRGEQETQYF
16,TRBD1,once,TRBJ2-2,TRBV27,TGTGCCAGCAGTGATCCCGGGACAGGGGACACCGGGGAGCTGTTTTTT,CASSDPGTGDTGELFF
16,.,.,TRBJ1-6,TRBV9,TGTGCCAGCAGCGTAGATGGGAGCCCTTATAATTCACCCCTCCACTTT,CASSVDGSPYNSPLHF
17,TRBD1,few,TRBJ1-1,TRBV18,TGTGCCAGCTCACCAAGGGGCACAGGGGGTAAGAACACTGAAGCTTTCTTT,CASSPRGTGGKNTEAFF
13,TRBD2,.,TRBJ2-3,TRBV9,TGTGCCAGTACTAGCGGGAGTTTGGATACGCAGTATTTT,CASTSGSLDTQYF
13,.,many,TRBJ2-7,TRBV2,TGTGCCAGCAGTGAAGGGGCCTTCTACGAGCAGTACTTC,CASSEGAFYEQYF
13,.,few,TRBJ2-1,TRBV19,TGTGCCAGTAGTATAATTCGGGCTAATGAGCAGTTCTTC,CASSIIRANEQFF
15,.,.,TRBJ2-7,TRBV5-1,TGCGCCAGCAGCTTGGAAGGTCGGGTATTTTACGAGCAGTACTTC,CASSLEGRVFYEQYF
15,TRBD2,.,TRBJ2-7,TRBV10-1,TGCGCCAGCAGTGAGTCGCTTAGCGGGAGGGACGAGCAGTACTTC,CASSESLSGRDEQYF
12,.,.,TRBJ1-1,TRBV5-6,TGTGCCAGCAGCCGGGATGTAGCTAAGGCTTTCTTT,CASSRDVAKAFF
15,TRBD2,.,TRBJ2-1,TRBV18,TGTGCCAGCTCACCACTAGCGGGCACAAGGAATGAGCAGTTCTTC,CASSPLAGTRNEQFF
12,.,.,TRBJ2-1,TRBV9,TGTGCCAGCAGCGTTTGGGAGGATGAGCAGTTCTTC,CASSVWEDEQFF
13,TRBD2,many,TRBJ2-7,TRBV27,TGTGCCAGCAGTCCAGGACTAGGCGACGAGCAGTACTTC,CASSPGLGDEQYF
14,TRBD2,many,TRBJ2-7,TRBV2,TGTGCCAGCAGATACGGGAGGGTCACCTACGAGCAGTACTTC,CASRYGRVTYEQYF
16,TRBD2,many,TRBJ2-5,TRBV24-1,TGTGCCACCAGTGACCCCGGGACTAGCCCACAAGAGACCCAGTACTTC,CATSDPGTSPQETQYF
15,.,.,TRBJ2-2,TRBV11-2,TGTGCCAGCAGCCTAAGAGGGGGAGACACCGGGGAGCTGTTTTTT,CASSLRGGDTGELFF
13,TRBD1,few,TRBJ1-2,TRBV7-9,TGTGCCAGCAGCTATGGACAGGAGTATGGCTACACCTTC,CASSYGQEYGYTF